This TCR beta chain was recovered during a study of shared clonotypes between healthy human individuals. Study information: Used for every donor were three CD4 naive, three CD4 memory, two CD8 naive and one CD8 memory plate.

CDR1 is SGHRS, CDR2 YFSETQ, per germline. Deletions cut 0 bases from V and 5 bases from J, with 23 bases between. This CDR3 has 18 residues. Naive CD8 isolation took CD45RO-negative cells positively selected for CCR7 and excluded terminally differentiated effector memory CD45RA+ cells. The assay was immunoSEQ multiplex PCR, and TCRdb's table has in-frame clones only and misses some. The data hold some 2 million clones, with about 95% observed a single time. Of note for this clone: Its antigen remains unidentified.

Study-wide points: Clonotypes not shared had lower generation probabilities than those common to all four donors. A handful of donors shared approximately 5% of their naive CD4 clonotypes. An anticipated effect of sequencing depth on clonotype sharing among donors was recognized.

The sequence derives from a man in his late teens or twenties in good health. The chain uses TRBV5-1 and TRBJ2-5; either TRBD1 or TRBD2 may supply D (6 bases each). The sample consisted of naive CD8+ T cells sorted from blood. The CDR3 spells CASSLEGQWGEIVETQYF. The CDR3 nucleotides are TGCGCCAGCAGCTTGGAAGGACAGTGGGGGGAAATTGTTGAGACCCAGTACTTC. Complete variable domain (other parts from reference TRBV5-1 and TRBJ2-5): KAGVTQTPRYLIKTRGQQVTLSCSPISGHRSVSWYQQTPGQGLQFLFEYFSETQRNKGNFPGRFSGRQFSNSRSEMNVSTLELGDSALYLCASSLEGQWGEIVETQYFGPGTRLLVL.